This T cell receptor beta chain emerged from a study of T-cell memory formation after mild COVID-19. This clonotype was detected only a few times. The antigen is not known. The CDR3 covers 19 residues. The germline V gene has CDR1 LGHNA and CDR2 YNFKEQ. Trimming cost V 4 bases and J 0 bases, with 22 bases left between them. Study-level results: Among clones contracting day 15 to 85, CD4/CD8 was balanced, whereas later expanders leaned CD4+. Mainly in CM and EM were contracting CD4+ clones; CD8+ were in EMRA.

Researchers used 5'RACE with constant-segment primers to make TCR alpha and TCR beta cDNA libraries that carry sample barcodes and UMIs. From the 5' RACE reads, TCRdb called clonotypes with MiXCR, one entry per CDR3 protein. The sample holds about 400,000 distinct CDR3 sequences; roughly a quarter are singletons and the top ten take around 14%. The sequence was collected from an adult woman who had mild COVID-19 (a few samples of this study predate the infection). Cell type and time point are not known. The material sequenced was PBMCs or a T cell subset sorted from them (not recorded which). The chain combines TRBV4-2 with TRBJ1-3; unclear D gene. In DNA form, the CDR3 reads TGTGCCAGCAGCCGGATGGGTGGTCCGACTCCCTTCTCTGGAAACACCATATATTTT. Protein: CASSRMGGPTPFSGNTIYF.